A selection of T cell receptor beta chains follows, all from one sample in a study of blood T cell repertoires in COVID-19. Profiled with immunoSEQ multiplex PCR; TCRdb holds only in-frame clones, not every one. The sample yields 250,000 to 300,000 clones, 75% to 90% seen once. The material sequenced was peripheral blood. These receptors were collected from a woman aged 50 to 60 with COVID-19, enrolled during active disease. Both conserved end residues are part of each CDR3. The D gene is left open where the match is weak. A clone size is listed for some rows: how often the clone was seen (once, few, many), or a class if it is expanded.

>TRBJ1-5|TRBD1|TRBV7-8|-
TGTGCCAGCAGCTTACGACAGGGAGATCAGCCCCAGCATTTT
CASSLRQGDQPQHF
>TRBJ2-7|-|TRBV6-1|-
TGTGCCAGCAGTGAGAGCTCCTACGAGCAGTACTTC
CASSESSYEQYF
>TRBJ1-1|-|TRBV24-1|-
TGTGCCACCAGTGGGACAGTTACCACTGAAGCTTTCTTT
CATSGTVTTEAFF
>TRBJ1-4|TRBD1|TRBV5-4|-
TGTGCCAGCAGCTTGGGGGACAGAAATGAAAAACTGTTTTTT
CASSLGDRNEKLFF
>TRBJ2-1|TRBD1|TRBV2|-
TGTGCCAGCAGCGCACAGGGGGCCGCCTACAATGAGCAGTTCTTC
CASSAQGAAYNEQFF
>TRBJ2-1|TRBD2|TRBV3-1/TRBV3-2|-
TGTGCCAGCAGTAGAGCGGGGCAGTACTACAATGAGCAGTTCTTC
CASSRAGQYYNEQFF
>TRBJ2-2|TRBD2|TRBV7-3|-
TGTGCCAGCAGCTCCGGACTAGCGGGAGGCCACGGGGAGCTGTTTTTT
CASSSGLAGGHGELFF
>TRBJ2-1|TRBD2|TRBV19|-
TGTGCCAGTAGCCAGACTAGCGGGAGTCATGAGCAGTTCTTC
CASSQTSGSHEQFF
>TRBJ2-7|-|TRBV20-1|-
TGCAGTGCTAGTCCCGGGAGCCCCCCTTTGCAGCAGTACTTC
CSASPGSPPLQQYF
>TRBJ1-4|-|TRBV4-1|-
TGCGCCAGCAGCCTCCTGGCAGCTAATGAAAAACTGTTTTTT
CASSLLAANEKLFF
>TRBJ1-2|-|TRBV19|many
TGTGCCAGTAGTCCCCGGTCCCGTGCTAACTATGGCTACACCTTC
CASSPRSRANYGYTF
>TRBJ1-1|TRBD1|TRBV11-2|-
TGTGCCAGCAGCTTAGATATGCAGGGAGGGGACAGGGCGTTGAACACTGAAGCTTTCTTT
CASSLDMQGGDRALNTEAFF
>TRBJ2-7|TRBD1|TRBV12-5|-
TGTGCTAGTGGATCCCCGGGACAGGGGGCGGGCGAGCAGTACTTC
CASGSPGQGAGEQYF
>TRBJ1-1|TRBD1|TRBV6-5|-
TGTGCCTGCGTGGACAGGGCGAACACTGAAGCTTTCTTT
CACVDRANTEAFF
>TRBJ2-7|TRBD2|TRBV5-1|few
TGCGCCAGCAGCTGGACTAGCGGGAGCTACGAGCAGTACTTC
CASSWTSGSYEQYF
>TRBJ2-6|TRBD1|TRBV7-9|-
TGTGCCAGCAGCCCGGACAGGGGTCTTGCTGGGGCCAACGTCCTGACTTTC
CASSPDRGLAGANVLTF
>TRBJ2-2|TRBD1|TRBV2|-
TGTGCCAGCAGTTTACAGGGGTTCAACGGGGAGCTGTTTTTT
CASSLQGFNGELFF
>TRBJ2-2|-|TRBV5-4|-
TGTGCCAGCAGCTTGGGAACAAACACCGGGGAGCTGTTTTTT
CASSLGTNTGELFF
>TRBJ2-2|TRBD2|TRBV7-2|-
TGTGCCAGCAGCTTAGCGGATGGGAGGGTCGGCACCGGGGAGCTGTTTTTT
CASSLADGRVGTGELFF
>TRBJ2-4|-|TRBV7-2|-
TGTGCCAGCAGCTTACAAGCTCCCGGGGGGCAAAGTAAGGACATTCAGTACTTC
CASSLQAPGGQSKDIQYF
>TRBJ2-7|TRBD1|TRBV19|-
TGTGCCAGTAGTTCGCCGGGACAGGGGAATTCCTACGAGCAGTACTTC
CASSSPGQGNSYEQYF
>TRBJ1-5|TRBD1|TRBV6-2/TRBV6-3|-
TGTGCCAGCAGTTCAATATCGACAGGGCTTAAGCCCCAGCATTTT
CASSSISTGLKPQHF
>TRBJ1-3|TRBD1|TRBV5-1|few
TGCGCCAGCAGCTTCGCCGGGACAGGGGGCACCACCATATATTTT
CASSFAGTGGTTIYF
>TRBJ1-2|TRBD1|TRBV6-5|-
TGTGCCAGCAGGACGGGACAGAACTATGGCTACACCTTC
CASRTGQNYGYTF
>TRBJ2-7|TRBD2|TRBV3-1/TRBV3-2|-
TGTGCCAGCAGCCAAGAGTTGGCTAGCGGGAGCGAGCAGTACTTC
CASSQELASGSEQYF
>TRBJ2-3|TRBD2|TRBV19|-
TGTGCCAGTAGTATACAGGGGCTAGCGGGAGTGGATACGCAGTATTTT
CASSIQGLAGVDTQYF
>TRBJ1-2|-|TRBV2|-
TGTGCCAGCAGACAGAGAATCTATGGCTACACCTTC
CASRQRIYGYTF
>TRBJ2-5|-|TRBV9|-
TGTGCCAGCAGCCCCTATGGAGAAGAGACCCAGTACTTC
CASSPYGEETQYF
>TRBJ2-3|-|TRBV6-2/TRBV6-3|-
TGTGCCAGCAGTAGTCGGAGCTACGGGGAGTATTTT
CASSSRSYGEYF
>TRBJ2-7|TRBD1|TRBV5-4|-
TGTGCCAGCAGCTTATGGACAGGGGGTTCAGCCTACGAGCAGTACTTC
CASSLWTGGSAYEQYF
>TRBJ2-7|-|TRBV5-1|-
TGCGCCAGCAGCTTCCTAAGGGGCGAGCAGTACTTC
CASSFLRGEQYF
>TRBJ1-2|-|TRBV20-1|-
TGCAGTGCTAGACTAAACTATGGCTACACCTTC
CSARLNYGYTF
>TRBJ2-3|TRBD2|TRBV7-2|-
TGTGCCAGCAGACTGGGGCGGGAGGGAGCAGATACGCAGTATTTT
CASRLGREGADTQYF
>TRBJ1-1|-|TRBV12-5|few
TGTGCTAGTGCCAGGGCTTTAGGCGGATCTGAAGCTTTCTTT
CASARALGGSEAFF
>TRBJ1-1|TRBD1|TRBV6-5|-
TGTGCCGGACTGGACAGGGGGCGTACTGTTCCTGAAGCTTTCTTT
CAGLDRGRTVPEAFF
>TRBJ1-1|TRBD1|TRBV7-6|-
TGTGCCAGCAGCGCGCTAGTCCGGGACAGGGATCCGAACACTGAAGCTTTCTTT
CASSALVRDRDPNTEAFF
>TRBJ2-5|-|TRBV7-9|once
TGTGCCAGCAGCCCGTCGCGCACGGGGATGGGGACCCAGTACTTC
CASSPSRTGMGTQYF